The text below deals with one T cell receptor beta chain. Antigen specificity is unknown. CDR3 length equals 13 residues. The germline V and J ends were trimmed by 5 bases and 5 bases, with 11 bases remaining between them. Germline V lookup: CDR1 MDHEN, CDR2 SYDVKM. These data originate in a study of beta chain features in type 1 diabetes. Study-level results: Patients with Type 1 diabetes showed moderately but significantly shorter TCRB CDR3s in all four CD4+ subsets.

CD4+ naive, central memory, regulatory and stem cell-like memory cells were sorted via CD45RO/CCR7/CD25/CD127/CD95/CD27. cDNA synthesis used the whole RNA isolate, giving expressed TCRB sequences. Repertoires were generated with immunoSEQ multiplex PCR, while TCRdb's copy carries only in-frame clones and drops some. Among about 260,000 clones listed, about a fifth were seen once. Material: naive CD4+ T cells from blood. The genes are TRBV28 and TRBJ2-3; D perhaps matches TRBD1 (5 bases). The clonotype was recovered from a woman aged 40 to 49 with type 1 diabetes. The CDR3 DNA reads as TGTGCCAGCAGTAAAGACAGCTTAGATACGCAGTATTTT. It codes for CASSKDSLDTQYF.